The next 2 T cell receptor beta chains were all read from a single sample in a study of early T cells in non-severe SARS-CoV-2 infection. Each CDR3 protein gets one entry after TCRdb re-called the 5' RACE reads with MiXCR. The table records some 80,000 distinct CDR3 sequences, about 5% of them present only once. The sample consisted of whole blood, taken at baseline. These receptor sequences come from an adult who was a healthcare worker with PCR-confirmed SARS-CoV-2 infection or an uninfected control (not recorded which).

A remark on this clonotype: The junction departs from germline at one end; a sequencing error may be responsible. The CDR3 bases are TGCGCCAGCAGCTCGCCCGGGACTAGCAACCCAGAGACGCAGTATTTT. Its protein product is CASSSPGTSNPETQYF. The rearrangement uses TRBV5-1 and TRBJ2-3; TRBD2 aligns across 9 bases. This CDR3 is 16 amino acids long. CDR1 is SGHRS and CDR2 is YFSETQ in the germline V gene.

This clonotype was seen repeatedly, ten times or more. The chain uses TRBV5-5 and TRBJ2-4; 9 bases align to TRBD1. Germline values: CDR1 SGHKS, CDR2 YYEKEE (reference sequence). The V gene end was trimmed by 3 bases and the J gene end by 6 bases; junction bases not matched to a gene: 4. This CDR3 contains 14 residues. For the CDR3, the DNA is TGTGCCAGCAGCTGGGCGACAGGGGGAAACATTCAGTACTTC. It specifies CASSWATGGNIQYF.